The T cell receptor (beta chain) under discussion was sequenced for a study of shared clonotypes between healthy human individuals. Replicate PCRs run on sorted subsets employed approximately 180 ng DNA, some 33,000 T cell genomes. Sequencing used immunoSEQ multiplex PCR; TCRdb keeps in-frame clones, though not all of them. The sample lists about 1.1 million clones; around three quarters were seen once. J was trimmed by 4 bases and V by 4 bases; bases with no gene match: 6. Germline values: CDR1 MDHEN, CDR2 SYDVKM. The CDR3 runs to 16 residues. This clone was recorded once. Source material: memory CD4+ T cells from PBMCs. The subset denotes: CD45RA-negative fraction. The chain recombines TRBV28 with TRBJ2-7; 14 bases are shared with TRBD2. The sequence came from a man between 18 and 29 years old in good health. Some clones in this sample may be carry-over from other donors' samples. The CDR3 reads CASSSGLAGAKYEQYF. DNA for the CDR3: TGTGCCAGCAGTTCGGGACTAGCGGGAGCCAAGTACGAGCAGTACTTC. Full variable domain (remainder filled in from reference TRBV28 and TRBJ2-7): DVKVTQSSRYLVKRTGEKVFLECVQDMDHENMFWYRQDPGLGLRLIYFSYDVKMKEKGDIPEGYSVSREKKERFSLILESASTNQTSMYLCASSSGLAGAKYEQYFGPGTRLTVT.